This TCR beta chain was captured by sequencing in a study of T cell responses to AZD1222 COVID-19 vaccine. The study's findings and limits: A reported finding is that nearly half of spike-specific TCRs target unmutated variant regions. In a largely white British group with more females than males, clonal diversity was possibly underestimated. An increase in Spike-specific TCR breadth and depth was observed after two AZD1222 doses.

This table comes from immunoSEQ multiplex PCR, and its TCRdb copy is limited to in-frame clones, with some not included. The data hold 140,000 to 150,000 clones, with approximately 85% observed a single time. Concerning this clone itself: Its antigen remains unidentified.

CDR3 size: 16 residues. V trimming: 0 bases; J trimming: 1 base; junction bases outside the gene matches: 4. Germline V lookup: CDR1 SGHNT, CDR2 YYREEE (reference sequence). The receptor was derived from an adult who received the MenACWY meningococcal vaccine as a control. V is TRBV5-4 and J is TRBJ2-5, with 9 bases identical to TRBD2. Sequenced here: peripheral blood, sampled 28 days after the second dose of the MenACWY control vaccine. CDR3 nucleotides: TGTGCCAGCAGCTTGGTTAGCGGGAGAGTCCAAGAGACCCAGTACTTC. Translation: CASSLVSGRVQETQYF. The full variable domain, its missing parts supplied by reference TRBV5-4 and TRBJ2-5, is ETGVTQSPTHLIKTRGQQVTLRCSSQSGHNTVSWYQQALGQGPQFIFQYYREEENGRGNFPPRFSGLQFPNYSSELNVNALELDDSALYLCASSLVSGRVQETQYFGPGTRLLVL.